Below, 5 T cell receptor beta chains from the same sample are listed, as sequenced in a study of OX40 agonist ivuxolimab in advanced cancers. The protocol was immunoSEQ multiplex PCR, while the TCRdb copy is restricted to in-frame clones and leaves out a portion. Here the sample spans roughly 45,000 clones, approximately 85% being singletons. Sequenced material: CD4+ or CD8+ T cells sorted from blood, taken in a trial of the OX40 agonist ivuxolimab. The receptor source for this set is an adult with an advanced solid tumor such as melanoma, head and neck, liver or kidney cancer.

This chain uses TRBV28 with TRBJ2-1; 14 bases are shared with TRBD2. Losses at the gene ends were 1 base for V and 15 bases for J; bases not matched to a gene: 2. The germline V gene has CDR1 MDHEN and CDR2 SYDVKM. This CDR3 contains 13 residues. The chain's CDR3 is CASSLLTSGGAFF. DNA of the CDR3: TGTGCCAGCAGTTTATTGACTAGCGGGGGGGCGTTCTTC. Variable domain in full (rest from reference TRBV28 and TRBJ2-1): DVKVTQSSRYLVKRTGEKVFLECVQDMDHENMFWYRQDPGLGLRLIYFSYDVKMKEKGDIPEGYSVSREKKERFSLILESASTNQTSMYLCASSLLTSGGAFFGPGTRLTVL.

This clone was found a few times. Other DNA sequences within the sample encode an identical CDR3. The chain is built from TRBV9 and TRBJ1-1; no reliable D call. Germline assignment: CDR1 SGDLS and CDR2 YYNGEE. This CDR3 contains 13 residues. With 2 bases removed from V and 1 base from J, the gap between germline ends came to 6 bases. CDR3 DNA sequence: TGTGCCAGCAGCGTGGACGGGAACACTGAAGCTTTCTTT. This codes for CASSVDGNTEAFF.

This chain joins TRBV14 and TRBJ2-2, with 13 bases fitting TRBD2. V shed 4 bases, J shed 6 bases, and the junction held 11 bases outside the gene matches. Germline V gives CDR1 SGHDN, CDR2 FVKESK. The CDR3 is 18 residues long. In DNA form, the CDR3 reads TGTGCCAGCAGCCCTGACAGTCCACTAGCGGGAGGGCCCGGGGAGCTGTTTTTT. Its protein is CASSPDSPLAGGPGELFF.

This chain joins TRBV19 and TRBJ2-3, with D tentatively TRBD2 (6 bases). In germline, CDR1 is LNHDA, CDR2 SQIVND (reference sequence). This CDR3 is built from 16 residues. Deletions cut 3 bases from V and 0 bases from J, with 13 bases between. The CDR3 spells CASSMEIAASTDTQYF. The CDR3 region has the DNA TGTGCCAGTAGTATGGAAATAGCGGCTAGCACAGATACGCAGTATTTT.

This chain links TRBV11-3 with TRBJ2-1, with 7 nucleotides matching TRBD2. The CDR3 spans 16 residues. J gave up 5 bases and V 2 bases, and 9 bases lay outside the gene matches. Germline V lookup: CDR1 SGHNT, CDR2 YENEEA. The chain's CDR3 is CASSLSRGGGHNEQFF. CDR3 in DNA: TGTGCCAGCAGCTTATCGCGGGGCGGGGGTCACAATGAGCAGTTCTTC. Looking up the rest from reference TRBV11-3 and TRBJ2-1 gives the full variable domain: EAGVVQSPRYKIIEKKQPVAFWCNPISGHNTLYWYLQNLGQGPELLIRYENEEAVDDSQLPKDRFSAERLKGVDSTLKIQPAELGDSAVYLCASSLSRGGGHNEQFFGPGTRLTVL.